Listed here are 16 T cell receptor beta chains from one sample, sequenced in a study of control samples from healthy donors and cancer patients (dated by TCRdb to about 2020). Receptor libraries were prepared by the immunoSEQ multiplex PCR assay. TCRdb took over this immuneACCESS table, retaining in-frame rearrangements with V and J assigned. Such tables are incomplete; in checked studies, under half of the missing clones stem from an unresolved V gene, and the remainder is unexplained. The sample contains tens of thousands of clones, 70% to 90% of them found a single time. In total, the top ten clones hold 3.5% to 4.5% of the sample. Sequencing used blood. These TCRs come from a man in his fifties or sixties in good health.

The rearrangement uses TRBV27 and TRBJ1-3; D unclear. Germline V CDR1 and CDR2: MNHEY, SMNVEV (reference sequence). The V and J ends lost 0 bases and 0 bases respectively, with 6 bases between them. The CDR3 consists of 15 residues. The CDR3 loop reads CASSLSGVSGNTIYF. CDR3 sequence (DNA): TGTGCCAGCAGTTTATCCGGCGTCTCTGGAAACACCATATATTTT.

CDR3 DNA sequence: TGTGCCAGCAGTGAAAATGGGGTGGAAGAGACCCAGTACTTC. This codes for CASSENGVEETQYF. This chain uses TRBV25-1 with TRBJ2-5; the D is unclear. CDR1 and CDR2 from the germline V gene are MGHDK and SYGVNS. The CDR3 sequence is 14 residues long. V was clipped by 2 bases and J by 3 bases, with 10 bases between them.

The chain is built from TRBV28 and TRBJ1-5; D gene ambiguous. V was trimmed by 4 bases and J by 6 bases, leaving 19 bases between them. The CDR3 length is 16 residues. CDR1 and CDR2 (germline): MDHEN, SYDVKM. CDR3 sequence reads: CASSSRRPSLAQPQHF. The CDR3 DNA is TGTGCCAGCAGTTCCCGACGGCCCTCCTTGGCTCAGCCCCAGCATTTT.

The rearrangement links TRBV28 to TRBJ2-7, with D perhaps TRBD1 (6 bases). Looked up from germline, CDR1 is MDHEN and CDR2 is SYDVKM. V was pared by 3 bases and J by 9 bases, with 18 bases between. This CDR3 contains 14 residues. The CDR3 bases are TGTGCCAGCAGTTTCGTACAGGGACCCCCGAGGCAGTACTTC. Residues: CASSFVQGPPRQYF.

The V gene is TRBV18, the J gene TRBJ2-7; a possible D gene is TRBD2 (5 bases). The CDR3 consists of 13 residues. With 3 bases removed from V and 2 bases from J, the gap between germline ends came to 8 bases. Germline V gene sequence: CDR1 KGHSH, CDR2 LQKENI. DNA for the CDR3: TGTGCCAGCTCACCGGGAGCAACCTACGAGCAGTACTTC. Its translation is CASSPGATYEQYF.

This chain connects TRBV27 to TRBJ2-2; D unclear. CDR1 is MNHEY and CDR2 is SMNVEV in the germline V gene (reference sequence). This CDR3 contains 14 residues. V was trimmed by 2 bases and J by 1 base, leaving 5 bases between them. CDR3 in amino acids: CASSLGLNTGELFF. CDR3 DNA sequence: TGTGCCAGCAGTTTAGGGCTGAACACCGGGGAGCTGTTTTTT.

V gene TRBV6-5 combines with J gene TRBJ2-7; unclear D gene. This CDR3 is 13 amino acids long. CDR1 and CDR2 (germline): MNHEY, SVGAGI. Trimming stripped 3 bases from V and 1 base from J, with 7 bases between. This CDR3 reads CASSYGQSYEQYF. The CDR3 coding sequence is TGTGCCAGCAGTTATGGGCAGTCCTACGAGCAGTACTTC.

This chain uses TRBV19 with TRBJ2-7, with D tentatively TRBD1 (5 bases). CDR3 length: 12 residues. V was shortened by 10 bases and J by 4 bases, with 14 bases between the two germline ends. In germline, CDR1 is LNHDA, CDR2 SQIVND (reference sequence). CDR3 nucleotides: TGTGCCACCGGACAAGGGGCATACGAGCAGTACTTC. Its translation: CATGQGAYEQYF.

The chain recombines TRBV14 with TRBJ2-1; TRBD2 aligns across 8 bases. The length of the CDR3 is 16 residues. J was trimmed by 0 bases and V by 3 bases; bases with no gene match: 4. CDR1 is SGHDN, CDR2 FVKESK, per germline. The CDR3 spells CASSHIAGYSYNEQFF. CDR3 DNA: TGTGCCAGCAGCCACATAGCGGGATACTCCTACAATGAGCAGTTCTTC.

The chain joins TRBV19 to TRBJ1-2; D gene ambiguous. The CDR3 runs 13 residues. Looked up from germline, CDR1 is LNHDA and CDR2 is SQIVND (reference sequence). Trimming stripped 0 bases from V and 8 bases from J, with 10 bases between. The CDR3 DNA reads TGTGCCAGTAGTATAGAGAGGGTTGGAGGCTACACCTTC. This sequence encodes CASSIERVGGYTF.

CDR3 sequence reads: CASSRGGGIYSYEQYF. DNA for the CDR3: TGTGCCAGCAGTCGGGGTGGGGGGATATACTCCTACGAGCAGTACTTC. The rearrangement joins TRBV6-2 or TRBV6-3 to TRBJ2-7; D is perhaps TRBD2 (6 bases). This CDR3 has 16 amino acids. Germline CDR1 is MNHEY and CDR2 is SVGEGT. With 5 bases removed from V and 0 bases from J, the gap between germline ends came to 17 bases.

V usage is TRBV5-1 and J usage is TRBJ1-5; TRBD1 is a possible D gene (5 bases). Trimming took 4 bases from V and 5 from J, leaving 13 bases between them. Germline-derived CDR1 and CDR2 are SGHRS and YFSETQ. This CDR3 has 14 residues. CDR3 amino acids: CASSVEGIDQPQHF. In nucleotides, the CDR3 is TGCGCCAGCAGCGTGGAGGGGATCGATCAGCCCCAGCATTTT.

The chain has TRBV5-5 and TRBJ2-3; 12 bases fit TRBD2. V shed 2 bases and J 0 bases; nucleotides not matched to a gene: 7. The CDR3 is 18 amino acids. The germline V gene encodes CDR1 SGHKS and CDR2 YYEKEE (reference sequence). CDR3 in amino acids: CASSFGTSGLYSTDTQYF. As DNA, the CDR3 is TGTGCCAGCAGCTTCGGGACTAGCGGGCTTTATAGCACAGATACGCAGTATTTT.

This chain joins TRBV20-1 and TRBJ1-5; D is uncertain. The germline CDR1 and CDR2 sequences are DFQATT and SNEGSKA (reference sequence). The CDR3 covers 13 residues. Trimming left V 3 bases short and J 0 bases short, with 6 bases between. Here the CDR3 DNA reads TGCAGTGCTAGTCTATATAGCAATCAGCCCCAGCATTTT. This sequence encodes CSASLYSNQPQHF.

DNA for the CDR3: TGTGCCAGCAGCTTGGAAGCAGGGCGCTATGGCTACACCTTC. It specifies CASSLEAGRYGYTF. V gene TRBV5-4 combines with J gene TRBJ1-2, with D perhaps matching TRBD1 (5 bases). The CDR3 contains 14 residues. In germline, CDR1 is SGHNT, CDR2 YYREEE (reference sequence). Trimming took off 0 bases at V and 4 bases at J, with 10 bases between the two ends.

The CDR3 loop reads CASSLVQGAKDEQFF. DNA for the CDR3: TGTGCCAGCAGTTTAGTGCAGGGGGCTAAGGATGAGCAGTTCTTC. The chain employs TRBV28 and TRBJ2-1; 8 bases map to TRBD1. Germline CDR1 MDHEN, CDR2 SYDVKM. The CDR3 runs 15 residues. Trimming at V came to 2 bases and at J to 8 bases, leaving 8 bases not matched to a gene.